A single sample gave rise to the 21 T cell receptor beta chains below, sequenced in a study of OX40 agonist ivuxolimab in advanced cancers. Libraries were prepared by immunoSEQ multiplex PCR; TCRdb keeps only in-frame clonotypes and omits some of them. The table lists about 79,000 clones, roughly 94% of them singletons. Source: CD4+ or CD8+ T cells sorted from blood, taken in a trial of the OX40 agonist ivuxolimab. These receptors originate from an adult with an advanced solid tumor such as melanoma, head and neck, liver or kidney cancer.

The J gene is TRBJ1-4, the V gene TRBV4-1, with D perhaps matching TRBD1 (5 bases). Germline CDR1 MGHRA, CDR2 YSYEKL. The CDR3 has 19 residues. Between the trimmed V and J ends, which lost 0 bases and 4 bases, there was a span of 21 bases. As DNA, the CDR3 is TGCGCCAGCAGCCAAGAACCCACGGGGGGTCTGGCACATAATGAAAAACTGTTTTTT. It is translated as CASSQEPTGGLAHNEKLFF.

V is TRBV27 and J is TRBJ1-1; D remains ambiguous. CDR3 length equals 14 residues. CDR1 MNHEY and CDR2 SMNVEV come from the germline V gene (reference sequence). V was cut by 4 bases and J by 5 bases, with 14 bases left in between. DNA of the CDR3: TGTGCCAGCAGTTACCGGAGGGTAGGGACTGAAGCTTTCTTT. Translated: CASSYRRVGTEAFF.

This clone was detected only once. This chain joins TRBV29-1 and TRBJ2-2; 8 bases align to TRBD1. Germline trimming cut 4 bases from V and 5 bases from J; bases unmatched to any gene: 9. This CDR3 is built from 15 residues. Per germline, CDR1 SQVTM and CDR2 ANQGSEA. CDR3 in amino acids: CSVVGAGGLTGELFF. The CDR3 region has the DNA TGCAGCGTTGTGGGGGCAGGGGGCTTAACCGGGGAGCTGTTTTTT.

CDR3 residues: CASAETRTRYNSPLHF. DNA of the CDR3: TGTGCCAGCGCCGAGACAAGGACAAGATATAATTCACCCCTCCACTTT. V and J are TRBV7-9 and TRBJ1-6, with D tentatively TRBD1 (5 bases). This CDR3 has 16 residues. V dropped 8 bases and J dropped 4 bases, with 18 bases sitting between them. Germline CDR1 and CDR2: SEHNR and FQNEAQ (reference sequence). The full variable domain, its missing parts supplied by reference TRBV7-9 and TRBJ1-6, is DTGVSQNPRHKITKRGQNVTFRCDPISEHNRLYWYRQTLGQGPEFLTYFQNEAQLEKSRLLSDRFSAERPKGSFSTLEIQRTEQGDSAMYLCASAETRTRYNSPLHFGNGTRLTVT.

The rearrangement links TRBV7-8 to TRBJ2-7, with D tentatively TRBD2 (5 bases). Per the germline V gene, CDR1 is SGHVS and CDR2 is FQNEAQ. The V end was cut by 7 bases, the J end by 6 bases, with 13 bases between. The CDR3 runs to 12 residues. The CDR3 nucleotides read TGTGCCAGCACCTCTCTTGGAGGCGAGCAGTACTTC. Amino acids: CASTSLGGEQYF.

In DNA, the CDR3 is TGTGCCAGCAGCGTAGTTGGGGAGGTAACCTACAATGAGCAGTTCTTC. The encoded protein is CASSVVGEVTYNEQFF. The chain carries TRBV9 and TRBJ2-1; the D gene is possibly TRBD2 (6 bases). The CDR3 length is 16 residues. Per germline, CDR1 SGDLS and CDR2 YYNGEE. Trimming removed 0 bases at V and 2 bases at J, with 12 bases between. The variable domain in full, completed from reference TRBV9 and TRBJ2-1, reads DSGVTQTPKHLITATGQRVTLRCSPRSGDLSVYWYQQSLDQGLQFLIQYYNGEERAKGNILERFSAQQFPDLHSELNLSSLELGDSALYFCASSVVGEVTYNEQFFGPGTRLTVL.

The J gene is TRBJ2-3, the V gene TRBV7-9; the match to TRBD2 covers 8 bases. Germline CDR1 and CDR2: SEHNR and FQNEAQ (reference sequence). This CDR3 is 17 amino acids long. J lost 6 bases, V lost 5 bases, and 16 bases had no gene match. The CDR3 nucleotides are TGTGCCAGCAGCCAGATGTTAGCGGGAACTGGGTGGGATACGCAGTATTTT. Translating gives CASSQMLAGTGWDTQYF.

V usage is TRBV2 and J usage is TRBJ2-7; the D is unclear. V lost 2 bases to trimming and J lost 1 base, with 6 bases between them. CDR1 is SNHLY, CDR2 FYNNEI, per germline. The CDR3 runs to 13 residues. As DNA, the CDR3 is TGTGCCAGCAGTGAATTGGGTTCCTACGAGCAGTACTTC. It codes for CASSELGSYEQYF.

The chain recombines TRBV6-5 with TRBJ2-7; 7 bases align to TRBD1. The CDR3 has 14 residues. Germline V gene lookup returns CDR1 MNHEY and CDR2 SVGAGI. J gave up 2 bases and V 3 bases, and 4 bases lay outside the gene matches. In DNA, the CDR3 is TGTGCCAGCAGTTATGAGACAGGGACCTACGAGCAGTACTTC. Its protein product is CASSYETGTYEQYF.

J is TRBJ2-2 and V is TRBV10-3; D is unclear. Germline CDR1 and CDR2: ENHRY and SYGVKD. Trimming left V 0 bases short and J 7 bases short, with 9 bases between. This CDR3 is built from 14 residues. The CDR3 here is CAISESNGVGELFF. Here the CDR3 DNA reads TGTGCCATCAGTGAGTCGAATGGGGTCGGGGAGCTGTTTTTT.

This clone was seen only a few times. This chain uses TRBV27 with TRBJ2-7; D possibly corresponds to TRBD2 (6 bases). Per germline, CDR1 MNHEY and CDR2 SMNVEV (reference sequence). CDR3 size: 13 residues. V shed 6 bases and J shed 7 bases, with 16 bases lying between them. The CDR3 coding sequence is TGTGCCAGCAGCCCGCCGGAGGGAGAAGAGCAGTACTTC. Protein sequence: CASSPPEGEEQYF.

The table lists this clone with a count of one. The V gene is TRBV5-1, the J gene TRBJ1-2; D possibly corresponds to TRBD1 (5 bases). The CDR3 is 14 residues long. Germline V gene sequence: CDR1 SGHRS, CDR2 YFSETQ. The V end lost 5 bases, the J end lost 5 bases, and 16 bases lay between the germline ends. The DNA of the CDR3 is TGCGCCAGCAGTTTTGGTCAGGGTAATTATGGCTACACCTTC. Translation: CASSFGQGNYGYTF.

The chain is built from TRBV7-9 and TRBJ2-2; D unclear. CDR1 SEHNR and CDR2 FQNEAQ come from the germline V gene (reference sequence). The CDR3 sequence is 14 residues long. Trimming shortened V by 5 bases and J by 4 bases, and 11 bases separated the two germline ends. The CDR3 loop is CASSPPRFTGELFF. The CDR3 DNA reads TGTGCCAGCAGCCCTCCACGTTTCACCGGGGAGCTGTTTTTT.

The chain links TRBV7-9 to TRBJ2-7, with 7 nucleotides matching TRBD1. Germline V gene sequence: CDR1 SEHNR, CDR2 FQNEAQ (reference sequence). With V trimmed by 5 bases and J by 0 bases, 4 bases remained unmatched. The CDR3 runs to 14 residues. The chain's CDR3 is CASSPRQGSYEQYF. The CDR3 nucleotides are TGTGCCAGCAGCCCTCGACAGGGCTCCTACGAGCAGTACTTC.

V and J are TRBV2 and TRBJ2-5; D is ambiguous. Trimming pared 5 bases from V and 11 bases from J, leaving 12 bases between. CDR3 size: 11 residues. Germline assignment: CDR1 SNHLY and CDR2 FYNNEI. The DNA of the CDR3 is TGTGCCAGCAGTAGTAGTTACGGGCAGTACTTC. Residues: CASSSSYGQYF. Combining the CDR3 with reference TRBV2 and TRBJ2-5 gives the whole variable domain EPEVTQTPSHQVTQMGQEVILRCVPISNHLYFYWYRQILGQKVEFLVSFYNNEISEKSEIFDDQFSVERPDGSNFTLKIRSTKLEDSAMYFCASSSSYGQYFGPGTRLLVL.

The CDR3 nucleotides read TGTGCCAGCACCCCTGGGTCCTACGAGCAGTACTTC. This sequence encodes CASTPGSYEQYF. This sequence joins TRBV5-5 and TRBJ2-7; D gene ambiguous. This CDR3 is built from 12 residues. The V and J ends lost 6 bases and 1 base respectively, with 8 bases between them. Germline values: CDR1 SGHKS, CDR2 YYEKEE (reference sequence).

J is TRBJ2-2 and V is TRBV9; TRBD1 matches at 8 bases. The CDR3 loop spans 16 amino acids. Germline V gives CDR1 SGDLS, CDR2 YYNGEE. The trim removed 0 bases at V and 6 bases at J, leaving 7 bases unmatched. CDR3 sequence (DNA): TGTGCCAGCAGCGTAGTGTCAGGGGGCGCCGCCGGGGAGCTGTTTTTT. This codes for CASSVVSGGAAGELFF.

The chain joins TRBV5-5 to TRBJ1-4, with 7 nucleotides matching TRBD1. With 0 bases clipped from V and 5 bases from J, the junction kept 4 bases outside the gene matches. Germline CDR1 reads SGHKS; CDR2 reads YYEKEE (reference sequence). The CDR3 runs to 15 residues. In nucleotides, the CDR3 is TGTGCCAGCAGCTTGGTCGGGACAGCGAATGAAAAACTGTTTTTT. Amino acid sequence: CASSLVGTANEKLFF.

This chain uses TRBV15 with TRBJ1-5; D gene uncertain. V was shortened by 3 bases and J by 1 base, with 10 bases between the two germline ends. The CDR3 contains 15 residues. Per the germline V gene, CDR1 is LNHNV and CDR2 is YYDKDF (reference sequence). Here the CDR3 DNA reads TGTGCCACCAGCAGCGTAGGGAAGAGCAATCAGCCCCAGCATTTT. This codes for CATSSVGKSNQPQHF.

The V and J genes are TRBV6-1 and TRBJ2-7; 8 nucleotides agree with TRBD2. The V and J ends lost 5 bases and 4 bases, in that order; junction bases with no gene match: 7. This CDR3 contains 14 residues. Germline CDR1 MNHNS, CDR2 SASEGT. The CDR3 region has the DNA TGTGCCAGCAGTTTTAGCGGGACGGGGTACGAGCAGTACTTC. Translated: CASSFSGTGYEQYF.

This chain connects TRBV6-5 to TRBJ1-1, with 7 positions matching TRBD1. Trimming removed 4 bases from V and 11 bases from J; junction bases left unmatched: 7. The CDR3 contains 12 residues. Germline lookup yields CDR1 MNHEY and CDR2 SVGAGI. Here the CDR3 DNA reads TGTGCCAGCAGTTTCACAGGGGAAGTGGCTTTCTTT. This translates into CASSFTGEVAFF.